This T cell receptor (beta chain) is from a study of cytomegalovirus exposure and HLA in healthy donors. Study-wide context: Caucasian-associated ancestry cluster membership applied to about four fifths of under 450 genotyped donors. Study findings and constraints: A few CMV-associated chains were confirmed in vitro to be specific for CMV antigens. Most TCR sequences showed up rarely, but some public TCRs showed up in many donors. Of the V segments, some could not be distinguished, including TRBV6-2 and TRBV6-3, and were excluded.

The V end was cut by 0 bases, the J end by 4 bases, with 10 bases between. The CDR3 covers 16 residues. Per germline, CDR1 KGHSH and CDR2 LQKENI. PCR used 60 Vbeta primers and 13 Jbeta primers. Assay: immunoSEQ multiplex PCR; the TCRdb copy retains only in-frame clones and omits some. The sample carries 150,000 to 200,000 clones, nearly 80% recorded once. The sample holds one count of this clone. Antigen specificity is unknown. The clonotype was recovered from a woman aged 40 to 50 in good health and CMV-seronegative. Material for sequencing was PBMCs. The genes are TRBV18 and TRBJ2-6; D is perhaps TRBD1 (5 bases). This chain's CDR3 is CASSPPGQSGANVLTF. The CDR3 DNA follows: TGTGCCAGCTCACCACCGGGGCAGTCCGGGGCCAACGTCCTGACTTTC.